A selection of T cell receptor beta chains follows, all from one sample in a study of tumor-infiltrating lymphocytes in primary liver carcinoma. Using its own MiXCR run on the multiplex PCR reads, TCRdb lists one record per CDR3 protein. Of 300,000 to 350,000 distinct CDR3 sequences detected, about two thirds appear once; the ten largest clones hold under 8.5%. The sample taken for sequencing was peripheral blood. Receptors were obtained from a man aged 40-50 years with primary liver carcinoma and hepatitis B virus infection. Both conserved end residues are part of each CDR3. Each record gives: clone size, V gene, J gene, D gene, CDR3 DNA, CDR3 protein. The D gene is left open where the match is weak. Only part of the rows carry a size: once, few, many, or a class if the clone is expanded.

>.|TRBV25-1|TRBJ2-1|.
TGTGCCAGCAGTAGTTTAGGCGGGGACAATGAGCAGTTCTTC
CASSSLGGDNEQFF
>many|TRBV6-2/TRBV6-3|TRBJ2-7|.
TGTGCCAGCCGTACCTCCGAGCAGTACTTC
CASRTSEQYF
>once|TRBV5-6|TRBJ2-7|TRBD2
TGTGCCGGCAGCAAATGGGGACTAGCGGGCGAGCAGTACTTC
CAGSKWGLAGEQYF
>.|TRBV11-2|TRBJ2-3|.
TGCGCCAGCAGCCCCCGCCTAACGGGAACAGATACGCAGTATTTT
CASSPRLTGTDTQYF
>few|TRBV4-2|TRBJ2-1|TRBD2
TGTGCCAGCAGCCAAGTAACCGGACTAGCGGGACTATACAATGAGCAGTTCTTC
CASSQVTGLAGLYNEQFF
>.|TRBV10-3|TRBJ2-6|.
TGTGCCACCAGCGGACGACTCTCTAGTGCCAACGTCCTGACTTTC
CATSGRLSSANVLTF
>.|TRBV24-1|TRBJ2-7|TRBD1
TGTGCCACCAGTGACCCGGACAGGGTTTCGGACGAGCAGTACTTC
CATSDPDRVSDEQYF
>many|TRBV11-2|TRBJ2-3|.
TGTGCCAGCAGCTTGATGGGAATTACAGATACGCAGTATTTT
CASSLMGITDTQYF
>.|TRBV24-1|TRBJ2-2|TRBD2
TGTGCCACCAGTGGGGGCCCTAGCGGGGCCGGGGAGCTGTTTTTT
CATSGGPSGAGELFF
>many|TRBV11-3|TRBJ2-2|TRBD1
TGTGCCAGCAGTTCCCCGGGACAGGAGAACACCGGGGAGCTGTTTTTT
CASSSPGQENTGELFF
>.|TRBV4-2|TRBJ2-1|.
TGTGTCAGCAGCCAAGTCGGGACGCTGAGCTCCTACAATGAGCAGTTCTTC
CVSSQVGTLSSYNEQFF
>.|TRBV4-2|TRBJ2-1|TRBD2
TGTGCCAGCAGCCAAGAAACGGCGGGAGAGCCAGGTGAGCAGTTCTTC
CASSQETAGEPGEQFF
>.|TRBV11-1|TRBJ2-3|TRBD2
TGTGACAGCAGCCGACGACTAGCGGGGGCCCAGACAGATACGCAGTATTTT
CDSSRRLAGAQTDTQYF
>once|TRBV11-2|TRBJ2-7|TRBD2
TGTGCCAGCAGCTTAGCGGGACTAGCGAGTTCCTACGAGCAGTATTTC
CASSLAGLASSYEQYF
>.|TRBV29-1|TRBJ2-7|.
TGCAGCGTTGGGGGCGCCTACGAGCAGTACTTT
CSVGGAYEQYF
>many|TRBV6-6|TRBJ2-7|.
TGTGCCAGCAGTTTTCCGGGACTCGAGGTTGAGCAGTACTTC
CASSFPGLEVEQYF
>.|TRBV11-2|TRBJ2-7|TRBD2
TGTGCCAGCAGCTCGGCTCCAGCGGGAGTTCGGGGCGAGCAGTACTTC
CASSSAPAGVRGEQYF
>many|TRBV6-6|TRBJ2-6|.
TGTGCCAGCAGTCTTGACAGGTCTGGGGCCAACGTCCTGACTTTC
CASSLDRSGANVLTF
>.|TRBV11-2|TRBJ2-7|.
TGTGATAGCAGCTTAGAGGTGGGGCTGGCGTACGAGCAGTACTTC
CDSSLEVGLAYEQYF
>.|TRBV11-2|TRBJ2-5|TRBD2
TGTGCCAGCGCCCCGTCGGCGGGAGAAGCAAATACCCAGTACTTC
CASAPSAGEANTQYF
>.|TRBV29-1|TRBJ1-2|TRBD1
TGCAGCGTTCATACAGGGGACTCTAACTATGGCTACACCTTC
CSVHTGDSNYGYTF
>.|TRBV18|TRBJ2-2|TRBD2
TGTGCCAGCTCCCTATTAAGAGCGGGAGAAACCGGGGAGCTGTTTTTT
CASSLLRAGETGELFF
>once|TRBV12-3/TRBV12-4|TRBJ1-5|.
TGTGCCAGTAGTTCGAGGAGAGGGGGTATCAATCAGCCCCAGCATTTT
CASSSRRGGINQPQHF
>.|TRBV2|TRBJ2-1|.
TGTGCCAGCAGTGCACCCCGTGGGAAGCAGTTCTTC
CASSAPRGKQFF
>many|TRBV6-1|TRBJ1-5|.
TGTGCCAGCAGTGAATCAGGTAATCAGCCCCAGCATTTT
CASSESGNQPQHF
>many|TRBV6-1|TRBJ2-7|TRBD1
TGTGCCAGCAGTGAAGCCGGGACAGGGACCTACGAGCAGTACTTC
CASSEAGTGTYEQYF
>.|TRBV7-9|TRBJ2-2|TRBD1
TGTGCCAGCAGTTCACCGGGACAGGACGCGAACACCGGGGAGCTGTTTTTT
CASSSPGQDANTGELFF
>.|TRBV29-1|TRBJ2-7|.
TGCAGCGTTGTGGGGCAGGGAAGCCCCTCCCAGTACTTC
CSVVGQGSPSQYF
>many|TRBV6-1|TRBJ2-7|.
TGTGCCAGCAGTGTTCCTCAGCGTCCCTACGAGCAGTACTTC
CASSVPQRPYEQYF
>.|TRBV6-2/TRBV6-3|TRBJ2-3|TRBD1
TGTGCCAGCAGTTGGACAGGGGGCGGGGTAGATACGCAGTATTTT
CASSWTGGGVDTQYF
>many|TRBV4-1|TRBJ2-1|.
TGCGCCAGCAGCTTCGACTGGAGCTCCTACAATGAGCAGTTCTTC
CASSFDWSSYNEQFF
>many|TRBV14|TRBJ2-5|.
TGTGCCAGCAGCCAAAAGGCGGAACCCCGAGAGACCCAGTACTTC
CASSQKAEPRETQYF
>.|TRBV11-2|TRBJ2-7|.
TGTGCCAGTAGGTTAGGTCGGCGGTACGAGCAGTACTTC
CASRLGRRYEQYF
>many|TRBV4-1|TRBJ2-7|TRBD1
TGCGCCAGCAGCCTCGTACCGGGACAGGATTACGAGCAGTACTTC
CASSLVPGQDYEQYF
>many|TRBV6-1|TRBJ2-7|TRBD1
TGTGCCAGCCGTAAGGGACAGAACTACGAGCAGTACTTC
CASRKGQNYEQYF
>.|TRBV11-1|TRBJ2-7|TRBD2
TGTGCCAGCAGCTTAGAGATGGAGACTAGCGGGAGTTTGAGACATTTCGAGCGGTACTTC
CASSLEMETSGSLRHFERYF
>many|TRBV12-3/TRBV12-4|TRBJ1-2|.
TGTGCCAGCAGCCGAGCACTCGGCTACACCTTC
CASSRALGYTF
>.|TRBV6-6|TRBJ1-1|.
TGTGCCAGCAGCCCCACGAGAGAACTATACACTGAAGCTCTCTTT
CASSPTRELYTEALF